The 29 T cell receptor beta chains below were found in one sample sequenced in a study of T cell changes during pregnancy in multiple sclerosis. Produced via immunoSEQ multiplex PCR; TCRdb's table is partial and in-frame only. The sample yields under 85,000 clones, more than 80% seen once. The sample in question was CD4+ T cells from peripheral blood mononuclear cells, obtained before pregnancy. The source of these receptors is a female donor with multiple sclerosis, enrolled in a pregnancy study.

This chain joins TRBV9 and TRBJ2-7; tentative D call: TRBD2 (6 bases). The CDR3 has 13 residues. CDR1 is SGDLS, CDR2 YYNGEE, per germline. V was pared by 4 bases and J by 3 bases, with 11 bases between. The CDR3 sequence: CASSPGLFYEQYF. CDR3 in DNA: TGTGCCAGCAGCCCGGGACTGTTCTACGAGCAGTACTTC. The entire variable domain, with the rest obtained from reference TRBV9 and TRBJ2-7, is as follows: DSGVTQTPKHLITATGQRVTLRCSPRSGDLSVYWYQQSLDQGLQFLIQYYNGEERAKGNILERFSAQQFPDLHSELNLSSLELGDSALYFCASSPGLFYEQYFGPGTRLTVT.

The J gene is TRBJ1-3, the V gene TRBV9; TRBD1 aligns across 7 bases. The CDR3 totals 16 residues. V lost 3 bases and J lost 4; bases outside the gene matches: 10. Germline CDR1 and CDR2: SGDLS and YYNGEE. Here the CDR3 reads CASSATLTGSGNTIYF. DNA for the CDR3: TGTGCCAGCAGCGCTACCTTGACAGGGTCCGGAAACACCATATATTTT.

The chain carries TRBV5-1 and TRBJ1-3, with 7 bases identical to TRBD1. V was clipped by 0 bases and J by 1 base; unmatched bases: 4. Germline V gene sequence: CDR1 SGHRS, CDR2 YFSETQ. The CDR3 runs 16 residues. CDR3 region: CASSLAQGTSGNTIYF. CDR3 sequence (DNA): TGCGCCAGCAGCTTGGCACAGGGGACATCTGGAAACACCATATATTTT.

This chain joins TRBV10-3 and TRBJ1-5; 7 nucleotides line up with TRBD1. Looked up from germline, CDR1 is ENHRY and CDR2 is SYGVKD. This CDR3 comprises 14 residues. Trimming cost V 5 bases and J 2 bases; bases outside gene matches: 3. In DNA, the CDR3 is TGTGCCATCAGTCCGGACAGGCGCAATCAGCCCCAGCATTTT. This translates into CAISPDRRNQPQHF.

The chain links TRBV5-4 to TRBJ2-5, with 8 bases matching TRBD2. Germline V gene sequence: CDR1 SGHNT, CDR2 YYREEE (reference sequence). The J segment lost 2 bases and the V segment lost 4 bases, leaving 10 bases of the junction unmatched. This CDR3 is 16 amino acids long. The CDR3 DNA reads TGTGCCAGCAGCCGGGGGAGCGGGAGATCACAAGAGACCCAGTACTTC. This encodes CASSRGSGRSQETQYF.

The chain recombines TRBV9 with TRBJ1-4; D gene unclear. Germline lookup yields CDR1 SGDLS and CDR2 YYNGEE. The CDR3 extends over 17 amino acids. V lost 0 bases and J lost 5, with 17 bases in between. The CDR3 region has the DNA TGTGCCAGCAGCGTAGACCTCAAGGGAGTGGGGAATGAAAAACTGTTTTTT. The encoded protein is CASSVDLKGVGNEKLFF. Full variable domain (remainder filled in from reference TRBV9 and TRBJ1-4): DSGVTQTPKHLITATGQRVTLRCSPRSGDLSVYWYQQSLDQGLQFLIQYYNGEERAKGNILERFSAQQFPDLHSELNLSSLELGDSALYFCASSVDLKGVGNEKLFFGSGTQLSVL.

The V and J genes are TRBV30 and TRBJ1-2, with 9 bases fitting TRBD1. The CDR3 loop spans 11 amino acids. Germline CDR1 is GTSNPN and CDR2 is SVGIG (reference sequence). The V segment lost 6 bases and the J segment 8 bases; nucleotides outside the gene matches: 4. CDR3 in amino acids: CACATGGGYTF. DNA for the CDR3: TGTGCCTGCGCGACAGGGGGGGGCTACACCTTC.

This chain connects TRBV9 to TRBJ1-3, with 8 bases matching TRBD1. Germline V gene lookup returns CDR1 SGDLS and CDR2 YYNGEE. The CDR3 loop spans 15 amino acids. Trimming removed 4 bases from V and 6 bases from J; junction bases left unmatched: 9. The CDR3 nucleotides read TGTGCCAGCAGCCCTAGGACAGGGCCCGTAAACACCATATATTTT. It specifies CASSPRTGPVNTIYF.

This chain links TRBV13 with TRBJ2-1; 8 nucleotides align to TRBD1. Germline CDR1 is PRHDT and CDR2 is FYEKMQ (reference sequence). Germline trimming cut 3 bases from V and 4 bases from J; bases unmatched to any gene: 5. The CDR3 runs 15 residues. CDR3 sequence: CASSFSRGLYNEQFF. CDR3 coding DNA: TGTGCCAGCAGCTTCAGCAGGGGGCTTTACAATGAGCAGTTCTTC.

V usage is TRBV5-1 and J usage is TRBJ1-6, with D possibly TRBD1 on 6 matching bases. CDR3 length: 17 amino acids. From germline, CDR1 is SGHRS and CDR2 YFSETQ. The ends were cut back, 10 bases at V and 7 bases at J, with 27 bases in the middle. CDR3 region: CAYHGGVGAGRNSPLHF. CDR3 sequence (DNA): TGCGCCTACCACGGGGGGGTGGGGGCAGGGAGGAATTCACCCCTCCACTTT.

This sequence joins TRBV11-2 and TRBJ2-7; D may be TRBD2 (5 bases). Trimming removed 5 bases from V and 6 bases from J, with 11 bases in between. The CDR3 has 12 amino acids. Germline-derived CDR1 and CDR2 are SGHAT and FQNNGV. The CDR3 spells CASSRLSGEQYF. DNA of the CDR3: TGTGCCAGCAGCAGACTATCAGGCGAGCAGTACTTC.

The chain combines TRBV28 with TRBJ2-3, with D tentatively TRBD1 (6 bases). Deletions cut 7 bases from V and 11 bases from J, with 19 bases between. This CDR3 region has 13 residues. Per the germline V gene, CDR1 is MDHEN and CDR2 is SYDVKM. CDR3: CASTSHSQGKQYF. CDR3 coding DNA: TGTGCCAGCACCTCACACTCCCAGGGGAAGCAGTATTTT.

The rearrangement joins TRBV6-1 to TRBJ1-2; D is uncertain. The V and J ends lost 6 bases and 8 bases respectively, with 19 bases between them. The CDR3 contains 14 residues. CDR1 and CDR2 (germline): MNHNS, SASEGT. CDR3: CASRISERVGGYTF. The CDR3 bases are TGTGCCAGCAGGATTTCGGAGCGGGTGGGCGGCTACACCTTC.

V is TRBV5-1 and J is TRBJ1-4; D call uncertain. This CDR3 is 16 amino acids long. Germline V gene data show CDR1 as SGHRS and CDR2 as YFSETQ. Trimming took 4 bases from V and 3 from J, leaving 16 bases between them. This CDR3 is CASSPGPKGANEKLFF. As DNA, the CDR3 is TGCGCCAGCAGCCCGGGTCCAAAAGGAGCTAATGAAAAACTGTTTTTT.

The J gene is TRBJ1-1, the V gene TRBV6-6, with TRBD1 identical over 9 bases. The CDR3 length is 15 residues. The germline CDR1 and CDR2 sequences are MNHNY and SVGAGI (reference sequence). The ends lost 4 bases at V and 1 base at J; junction bases unmatched: 4. The CDR3 protein is CASSWRQGGNTEAFF. The CDR3 nucleotides read TGTGCCAGCAGTTGGAGACAGGGGGGGAACACTGAAGCTTTCTTT.

The rearrangement uses TRBV27 and TRBJ2-7; tentatively, D is TRBD1 (7 bases). Trimming left V 3 bases short and J 4 bases short, with 22 bases between. The CDR3 is 17 amino acids. CDR1 MNHEY and CDR2 SMNVEV come from the germline V gene (reference sequence). The CDR3 is CASSFRRRDRRAYEQYF. CDR3 DNA sequence: TGTGCCAGCAGTTTTAGGCGGAGGGACAGAAGAGCATACGAGCAGTACTTC.

The gene calls are TRBV30 and TRBJ2-5; the match to TRBD1 covers 10 bases. The germline V gene encodes CDR1 GTSNPN and CDR2 SVGIG (reference sequence). The CDR3 is 13 amino acids. J was trimmed by 5 bases and V by 6 bases; bases with no gene match: 6. The CDR3 reads CACTDRGQETQYF. CDR3 DNA: TGTGCCTGCACCGACAGGGGGCAGGAGACCCAGTACTTC.

The chain couples TRBV9 to TRBJ1-1; 9 bases line up with TRBD1. The CDR3 spans 16 residues. Germline assignment: CDR1 SGDLS and CDR2 YYNGEE. V gave up 0 bases and J gave up 3 bases; unmatched junction bases: 6. The CDR3 coding sequence is TGTGCCAGCAGCGTAGGGGCGGGACAGGGTGACACTGAAGCTTTCTTT. It is translated as CASSVGAGQGDTEAFF.

V and J are TRBV6-1 and TRBJ2-5; 11 bases map to TRBD1. V gave up 6 bases and J gave up 5 bases; unmatched junction bases: 5. The CDR3 length is 14 residues. The germline CDR1 and CDR2 sequences are MNHNS and SASEGT. CDR3 in DNA: TGTGCCAGCAGCTGGACAGGGGGCGATGAGACCCAGTACTTC. Translated, it gives CASSWTGGDETQYF.

This chain joins TRBV30 and TRBJ1-4; 8 nucleotides match TRBD1. Germline CDR1 is GTSNPN and CDR2 is SVGIG (reference sequence). With 4 bases clipped from V and 7 bases from J, the junction kept 8 bases outside the gene matches. CDR3 length equals 14 residues. For the CDR3, the DNA is TGTGCCTGGACAGGGGGCGCGCCCTCTGAAAAACTGTTTTTT. This translates into CAWTGGAPSEKLFF.

The CDR3 here is CASSYIAGTGVSPLHF. In nucleotides, the CDR3 is TGTGCCAGCAGTTATATCGCCGGGACAGGGGTCTCACCCCTCCACTTT. The gene calls are TRBV6-6 and TRBJ1-6; 10 bases align to TRBD1. This CDR3 is built from 16 residues. V shed 3 bases and J 10 bases; nucleotides not matched to a gene: 9. Germline V gives CDR1 MNHNY, CDR2 SVGAGI (reference sequence).

The V gene is TRBV6-5, the J gene TRBJ1-6; D gene unclear. Trimming removed 2 bases at V and 0 bases at J, with 8 bases between. There are 16 residues in the CDR3. Germline values: CDR1 MNHEY, CDR2 SVGAGI. The DNA for the CDR3 is TGTGCCAGCAGTTACGACTCAAGCTCCTATAATTCACCCCTCCACTTT. Translation gives CASSYDSSSYNSPLHF.

V gene TRBV20-1 combines with J gene TRBJ2-7; maybe TRBD1 (5 bases). Trimming took 6 bases from V and 6 from J, leaving 12 bases between them. The CDR3 runs to 11 residues. Germline lookup yields CDR1 DFQATT and CDR2 SNEGSKA (reference sequence). This CDR3 is CSANQGFEQYF. CDR3 coding DNA: TGCAGTGCCAACCAGGGTTTCGAGCAGTACTTC.

The J gene is TRBJ2-1, the V gene TRBV19; the D is unclear. Trimming stripped 6 bases from V and 0 bases from J, with 12 bases between. Germline assignment: CDR1 LNHDA and CDR2 SQIVND (reference sequence). The CDR3 extends over 15 amino acids. The CDR3 loop is CASSHRRSSYNEQFF. CDR3 in DNA: TGTGCCAGTAGCCACCGCAGAAGCTCCTACAATGAGCAGTTCTTC.

This rearrangement joins TRBV2 to TRBJ2-7; TRBD2 agrees at 11 bases. The junction had 6 bases not matched to a gene; V was cut back by 7 bases and J by 4 bases. In germline, CDR1 is SNHLY, CDR2 FYNNEI. The CDR3 has 14 residues. The DNA for the CDR3 is TGTGCCAGCAATCCTGGACTAGCGGGTTACGAGCAGTACTTC. Translation gives CASNPGLAGYEQYF.

The V call is TRBV18, the J call TRBJ2-7; TRBD1 matches 8 bases. Germline trimming cut 2 bases from V and 6 bases from J; bases unmatched to any gene: 9. The CDR3 runs to 15 residues. The germline CDR1 and CDR2 sequences are KGHSH and LQKENI. This CDR3 reads CASSPIDRGNTEQYF. DNA for the CDR3: TGTGCCAGCTCACCAATAGACAGGGGCAACACCGAGCAGTACTTC.

The V call is TRBV11-2, the J call TRBJ2-7; 8 bases are a match to TRBD1. CDR1 and CDR2 (germline): SGHAT, FQNNGV. CDR3 length equals 16 residues. V was clipped by 2 bases and J by 2 bases; unmatched bases: 8. The CDR3 protein is CASSLSSRGRTYEQYF. DNA for the CDR3: TGTGCCAGCAGCTTATCCTCCAGGGGGCGCACCTACGAGCAGTACTTC.

The chain employs TRBV30 and TRBJ2-7, with D perhaps TRBD1 (5 bases). CDR3 size: 12 residues. Germline CDR1 reads GTSNPN; CDR2 reads SVGIG (reference sequence). V was pared by 4 bases and J by 5 bases, with 12 bases between. CDR3 residues: CAWKAGPDEQYF. CDR3 bases: TGTGCCTGGAAGGCAGGGCCAGACGAGCAGTACTTC.

This clone has a single count. The genes are TRBV9 and TRBJ2-3; 9 bases are a match to TRBD2. The CDR3 has 16 residues. J gave up 1 base and V 2 bases, and 5 bases lay outside the gene matches. Germline V gene lookup returns CDR1 SGDLS and CDR2 YYNGEE. CDR3 loop: CASSVNSGGGTDTQYF. The CDR3 bases are TGTGCCAGCAGCGTTAATAGCGGGGGTGGCACAGATACGCAGTATTTT.